The 23 T cell receptor beta chains reported below all come from one sample, sequenced in a study of cytomegalovirus exposure and HLA in healthy donors. Profiled with immunoSEQ multiplex PCR; TCRdb holds only in-frame clones, not every one. The repertoire includes 280,000 or so clones, 70% to 90% of them detected once, and about 0.86% sits in the top ten. The specimen sequenced was PBMCs. These receptors were collected from a woman aged 18-29 years in good health and CMV-seronegative.

The chain recombines TRBV5-1 with TRBJ2-7; 7 bases agree with TRBD1. The germline CDR1 and CDR2 sequences are SGHRS and YFSETQ. There are 15 residues in the CDR3. V shed 4 bases and J 4 bases; nucleotides not matched to a gene: 11. The CDR3 DNA is TGCGCCAGCAGCGCTACCGGGACAGCAGGTTACGAGCAGTACTTC. The encoded protein is CASSATGTAGYEQYF.

The chain has TRBV11-2 and TRBJ2-1, with 7 bases fitting TRBD2. Germline CDR1 reads SGHAT; CDR2 reads FQNNGV. Unmatched junction bases numbered 6, after V lost 8 bases and J lost 2 bases. The CDR3 is 14 amino acids. The CDR3 sequence is CASRATSAYNEQFF. CDR3 sequence (DNA): TGTGCCAGCCGGGCCACTAGCGCCTACAATGAGCAGTTCTTC.

The chain uses TRBV27 and TRBJ2-5; D unresolved. Germline loops: CDR1 MNHEY, CDR2 SMNVEV (reference sequence). V gave up 5 bases and J gave up 2 bases, with 9 bases separating them. The CDR3 is 13 residues long. In DNA form, the CDR3 reads TGTGCCAGCAGTCCCCGGAGTCAAGAGACCCAGTACTTC. Translated: CASSPRSQETQYF.

This sequence joins TRBV7-8 and TRBJ1-5, with TRBD1 matching over 7 bases. V lost 5 bases to trimming and J lost 1 base; unmatched junction nucleotides: 5. The CDR3 is 15 residues long. The V gene's germline CDR1 is SGHVS and CDR2 FQNEAQ. The CDR3: CASSPGGSSNQPQHF. Written as DNA, the CDR3 is TGTGCCAGCAGCCCAGGGGGGTCAAGCAATCAGCCCCAGCATTTT.

V and J are TRBV28 and TRBJ2-7, with TRBD2 identical over 10 bases. V trimming: 8 bases; J trimming: 6 bases; junction bases outside the gene matches: 10. CDR3 length equals 14 residues. Germline-derived CDR1 and CDR2 are MDHEN and SYDVKM. This chain's CDR3 is CASGGPTSGPEQYF. CDR3 DNA: TGTGCCAGCGGGGGTCCGACTAGCGGGCCCGAGCAGTACTTC.

The chain employs TRBV18 and TRBJ1-1, with D unresolved. Germline CDR1 KGHSH, CDR2 LQKENI. V shed 4 bases and J shed 3 bases, with 18 bases lying between them. The CDR3 spans 16 residues. CDR3 sequence (DNA): TGTGCCAGCTCACAAACGCGAGGGATTACGGACACTGAAGCTTTCTTT. The encoded protein is CASSQTRGITDTEAFF.

The V gene is TRBV6-5, the J gene TRBJ2-7; the match to TRBD2 covers 11 bases. CDR1 MNHEY and CDR2 SVGAGI come from the germline V gene. This CDR3 contains 15 residues. J was trimmed by 2 bases and V by 4 bases; bases with no gene match: 4. The CDR3 region is CASSSTSGGTYEQYF. In nucleotides, the CDR3 is TGTGCCAGCAGTTCTACTAGCGGGGGAACCTACGAGCAGTACTTC.

V is TRBV5-4 and J is TRBJ2-1, with 9 bases fitting TRBD1. Germline values: CDR1 SGHNT, CDR2 YYREEE (reference sequence). The trim removed 0 bases at V and 6 bases at J, leaving 1 base unmatched. The CDR3 is 14 residues long. The CDR3 DNA is TGTGCCAGCAGCTTGGGACAGGGGGGCAATGAGCAGTTCTTC. It translates to CASSLGQGGNEQFF.

This clone was detected only once. The CDR3 protein is CASSPYTDTQYF. DNA for the CDR3: TGTGCCAGCTCACCCTACACAGATACGCAGTATTTT. The V and J genes are TRBV18 and TRBJ2-3; D is unclear. V gave up 3 bases and J gave up 2 bases, with 3 bases separating them. CDR3 length equals 12 residues. The germline V gene encodes CDR1 KGHSH and CDR2 LQKENI.

The rearrangement joins TRBV5-1 to TRBJ2-1; 8 bases map to TRBD1. Looked up from germline, CDR1 is SGHRS and CDR2 is YFSETQ. The V and J ends lost 6 bases and 8 bases, in that order; junction bases with no gene match: 10. The CDR3 length is 14 residues. The CDR3 spells CASTGTGPGDEQFF. Here the CDR3 DNA reads TGCGCCAGCACGGGGACAGGTCCAGGTGATGAGCAGTTCTTC.

The chain has TRBV9 and TRBJ1-5, with a weak D call TRBD1 (6 bases). V was pared by 4 bases and J by 4 bases, with 12 bases between. There are 14 residues in the CDR3. The germline gives CDR1 SGDLS, CDR2 YYNGEE. CDR3 sequence: CASSPGTPNQPQHF. For the CDR3, the DNA is TGTGCCAGCAGCCCGGGGACACCGAATCAGCCCCAGCATTTT.

The J gene is TRBJ2-7, the V gene TRBV28; 12 positions match TRBD2. Per germline, CDR1 MDHEN and CDR2 SYDVKM. V was clipped by 5 bases and J by 5 bases; unmatched bases: 16. The CDR3 extends over 18 amino acids. The CDR3 is CASSGPRTRLAGDHEQYF. The CDR3 DNA sequence: TGTGCCAGCAGTGGCCCCCGCACAAGACTAGCGGGAGACCACGAGCAGTACTTC.

V usage is TRBV19 and J usage is TRBJ2-1; D is possibly TRBD2 (7 bases). The ends were cut back, 10 bases at V and 3 bases at J, with 16 bases in the middle. The CDR3 is 14 amino acids. Per the germline V gene, CDR1 is LNHDA and CDR2 is SQIVND (reference sequence). CDR3 in amino acids: CATGGGRSYNEQFF. CDR3 nucleotide sequence: TGTGCCACTGGGGGGGGGCGGAGCTACAATGAGCAGTTCTTC.

The rearrangement links TRBV6-6 to TRBJ2-3, with 9 bases matching TRBD2. This CDR3 contains 14 residues. From germline, CDR1 is MNHNY and CDR2 SVGAGI (reference sequence). V trimming: 6 bases; J trimming: 4 bases; junction bases outside the gene matches: 5. CDR3 nucleotides: TGTGCCAGCAGCCCCCGGACTAGCGCAGATACGCAGTATTTT. Protein product: CASSPRTSADTQYF.

This chain uses TRBV7-6 with TRBJ2-7; D might be TRBD2 (5 bases). Germline lookup yields CDR1 SGHVS and CDR2 FNYEAQ. The ends were cut back, 0 bases at V and 4 bases at J, with 10 bases in the middle. There are 14 residues in the CDR3. The CDR3 bases are TGTGCCAGCAGCTTAGCGTCTGGCGGGTACGAGCAGTACTTC. It is translated as CASSLASGGYEQYF.

V gene TRBV30 combines with J gene TRBJ1-2; 11 nucleotides align to TRBD1. The CDR3 totals 13 residues. With V trimmed by 7 bases and J by 7 bases, 8 bases remained unmatched. The V gene's germline CDR1 is GTSNPN and CDR2 SVGIG (reference sequence). In DNA form, the CDR3 reads TGTGCCTCCTTCCCGGGACAGGGGGTTGGCTACACCTTC. Encoded protein: CASFPGQGVGYTF.

The chain has TRBV27 and TRBJ2-1; 11 nucleotides agree with TRBD2. CDR3 length: 15 amino acids. Germline V lookup: CDR1 MNHEY, CDR2 SMNVEV (reference sequence). J lost 3 bases, V lost 4 bases, and 2 bases had no gene match. The CDR3 protein is CASSSTSGGYNEQFF. As DNA, the CDR3 is TGTGCCAGCAGTTCCACTAGCGGGGGCTACAATGAGCAGTTCTTC.

The gene calls are TRBV7-9 and TRBJ2-7, with TRBD2 matching over 10 bases. Unmatched junction bases numbered 8, after V lost 11 bases and J lost 4 bases. CDR1 SEHNR and CDR2 FQNEAQ come from the germline V gene (reference sequence). The CDR3 extends over 13 amino acids. For the CDR3, the DNA is TGTGCCGGGGCTAGCGGGAGTATGTACGAGCAGTACTTC. It is translated as CAGASGSMYEQYF.

The V gene is TRBV4-3, the J gene TRBJ1-1; no clear D gene. Looked up from germline, CDR1 is LGHNA and CDR2 is YSLEER. Trimming stripped 0 bases from V and 1 base from J, with 9 bases between. The CDR3 length is 15 residues. This CDR3 reads CASSQDPVTNTEAFF. DNA of the CDR3: TGCGCCAGCAGCCAAGACCCAGTTACGAACACTGAAGCTTTCTTT.

The chain employs TRBV19 and TRBJ2-1, with 9 bases identical to TRBD1. The V segment lost 10 bases and the J segment 0 bases; nucleotides outside the gene matches: 16. This CDR3 is 18 amino acids long. Germline-derived CDR1 and CDR2 are LNHDA and SQIVND (reference sequence). CDR3 residues: CATNTGTGRLSSYNEQFF. The CDR3, as DNA: TGTGCCACCAATACCGGGACAGGGAGGCTAAGCTCCTACAATGAGCAGTTCTTC.

The chain employs TRBV11-3 and TRBJ2-1, with TRBD2 matching over 11 bases. The germline CDR1 and CDR2 sequences are SGHNT and YENEEA. Germline trimming cut 5 bases from V and 4 bases from J; bases unmatched to any gene: 4. The CDR3 runs to 15 residues. Here the CDR3 DNA reads TGTGCCAGCAGCCCGACTAGCGGGACGTACAATGAGCAGTTCTTC. Protein sequence: CASSPTSGTYNEQFF. The full variable domain, completed using reference TRBV11-3 and TRBJ2-1, is EAGVVQSPRYKIIEKKQPVAFWCNPISGHNTLYWYLQNLGQGPELLIRYENEEAVDDSQLPKDRFSAERLKGVDSTLKIQPAELGDSAVYLCASSPTSGTYNEQFFGPGTRLTVL.

The chain links TRBV6-1 to TRBJ1-1; D remains unclear. The CDR3 extends over 14 amino acids. V was clipped by 2 bases and J by 3 bases, with 10 bases between them. Germline loops: CDR1 MNHNS, CDR2 SASEGT. CDR3 region: CASSETPEYTEAFF. The CDR3 DNA follows: TGTGCCAGCAGTGAAACCCCGGAGTACACTGAAGCTTTCTTT.

As concerns this clone: One end of the junction does not line up with germline, which may come from a read error. The chain has TRBV28 and TRBJ2-1; maybe TRBD2 (6 bases). Germline-derived CDR1 and CDR2 are MDHEN and SYDVKM. The CDR3 loop spans 17 amino acids. CDR3 region: CASSLRFSGRRYHEQFF. In nucleotides, the CDR3 is TGTGCCAGCAGTTTACGGTTTAGCGGCCGCCGCTACCATGAGCAGTTCTTC. The full variable domain, completed using reference TRBV28 and TRBJ2-1, is DVKVTQSSRYLVKRTGEKVFLECVQDMDHENMFWYRQDPGLGLRLIYFSYDVKMKEKGDIPEGYSVSREKKERFSLILESASTNQTSMYLCASSLRFSGRRYHEQFFGPGTRLTVL.